These 29 T cell receptor beta chains were all obtained from the same sample, sequenced in a study of regulatory T cells in long-lasting Graves disease. Time point here: newly diagnosed GD, antithyroid drugs for less than 3 months. PBMCs provided the RNA from which the TCR library was made. In building TCR beta libraries, iRepertoire HTBI primers were used together with Arm-PCR of CDR3 regions. Using its own MiXCR run on the multiplex PCR reads, TCRdb lists one record per CDR3 protein. In the table there are a few hundred thousand distinct CDR3 sequences, roughly 17% of which are singletons. Another study also made use of these data, one on T cells in Graves' hyperthyroidism and ophthalmopathy.

The specimen comprised peripheral blood mononuclear cells (PBMCs), sampled at new diagnosis, from a patient treated with antithyroid drugs. The receptors stem from a middle-aged man with Graves disease.

At least ten counts were recorded for this clonotype. The chain has TRBV5-1 and TRBJ1-4, with D maybe TRBD1 (6 bases). This CDR3 spans 13 amino acids. Trimming took off 2 bases at V and 8 bases at J, with 10 bases between the two ends. Germline values: CDR1 SGHRS, CDR2 YFSETQ. CDR3 amino acids: CASSLPDSEKLFF. CDR3 in DNA: TGCGCCAGCAGCTTACCGGACAGCGAAAAACTGTTTTTT. Using reference TRBV5-1 and TRBJ1-4 for the parts outside the CDR3, the full variable domain is KAGVTQTPRYLIKTRGQQVTLSCSPISGHRSVSWYQQTPGQGLQFLFEYFSETQRNKGNFPGRFSGRQFSNSRSEMNVSTLELGDSALYLCASSLPDSEKLFFGSGTQLSVL.

The sample holds many counts of this clonotype. V gene TRBV20-1 combines with J gene TRBJ1-2; D is undetermined. From germline, CDR1 is DFQATT and CDR2 SNEGSKA (reference sequence). V lost 0 bases and J lost 7, with 18 bases in between. CDR3 length: 15 amino acids. For the CDR3, the DNA is TGCAGTGCTAGAGATGAATGGAGGATGGATCGTGGCTACACCTTC. This encodes CSARDEWRMDRGYTF.

This clonotype was detected many times. J is TRBJ1-2 and V is TRBV20-1, with 7 bases lining up with TRBD1. The CDR3 spans 12 residues. Germline CDR1 and CDR2: DFQATT and SNEGSKA (reference sequence). The V and J ends lost 5 bases and 3 bases, in that order; junction bases with no gene match: 3. The CDR3 region is CSAGDRDYGYTF. CDR3 in DNA: TGCAGTGCTGGGGACAGAGACTATGGCTACACCTTC.

This clonotype has a handful of counts. The chain joins TRBV20-1 to TRBJ1-4; 8 bases fit TRBD1. Germline assignment: CDR1 DFQATT and CDR2 SNEGSKA (reference sequence). V gave up 6 bases and J gave up 3 bases; unmatched junction bases: 9. The CDR3 spans 15 residues. CDR3 nucleotides: TGCAGTGCCGTCGGACAGGGTTTGTCTAATGAAAAACTGTTTTTT. This translates into CSAVGQGLSNEKLFF.

This clonotype was seen repeatedly, ten times or more. The chain couples TRBV5-1 to TRBJ1-2; 7 bases line up with TRBD1. Germline CDR1 and CDR2: SGHRS and YFSETQ. V shed 4 bases and J 11 bases; nucleotides not matched to a gene: 11. The CDR3 totals 13 residues. CDR3 region: CASSGGQNLGYTF. In nucleotides, the CDR3 is TGCGCCAGCAGCGGGGGACAGAACCTTGGGTACACCTTC.

This clonotype was recorded at least ten times. This sequence joins TRBV5-6 and TRBJ2-1, with 7 bases that match TRBD1. With 4 bases clipped from V and 4 bases from J, the junction kept 5 bases outside the gene matches. The CDR3 totals 14 residues. CDR1 is SGHDT and CDR2 is YYEEEE in the germline V gene. The CDR3 spells CASSASGQYNEQFF. The CDR3 region has the DNA TGTGCCAGCAGCGCGTCGGGACAGTACAATGAGCAGTTCTTC.

This clonotype was detected ten times or more. The J gene is TRBJ1-5, the V gene TRBV2; unclear D gene. Looked up from germline, CDR1 is SNHLY and CDR2 is FYNNEI. V lost 5 bases to trimming and J lost 5 bases, with 7 bases between them. The CDR3 is 12 residues long. The chain's CDR3 is CASSWTDQPQHF. CDR3 nucleotide sequence: TGTGCCAGCAGTTGGACCGATCAGCCCCAGCATTTT. The full variable domain, in which reference TRBV2 and TRBJ1-5 provide the parts outside the CDR3, is EPEVTQTPSHQVTQMGQEVILRCVPISNHLYFYWYRQILGQKVEFLVSFYNNEISEKSEIFDDQFSVERPDGSNFTLKIRSTKLEDSAMYFCASSWTDQPQHFGDGTRLSIL.

Remarks on this clonotype: One base away lies a much larger clone, so this may be a sequencing read error. The chain has TRBV6-1 and TRBJ1-6, with D perhaps matching TRBD1 (6 bases). Germline lookup yields CDR1 MNHNS and CDR2 SASEGT. This CDR3 contains 13 residues. Trimming stripped 6 bases from V and 9 bases from J, with 12 bases between. The CDR3 coding sequence is TGTGCCAGCAGCCCGGACAGTTTTTCACCCCTCCACTTT. This gives the protein CASSPDSFSPLHF.

V gene TRBV5-4 combines with J gene TRBJ1-1, with 7 bases aligning to TRBD1. The trim removed 5 bases at V and 1 base at J, leaving 5 bases unmatched. This CDR3 contains 14 residues. From germline, CDR1 is SGHNT and CDR2 YYREEE (reference sequence). CDR3 residues: CASRRTGANTEAFF. In DNA form, the CDR3 reads TGTGCCAGCAGACGGACAGGCGCGAACACTGAAGCTTTCTTT.

This clonotype was counted at least ten times. V and J are TRBV3-1 and TRBJ2-5; D might be TRBD1 (5 bases). Per the germline V gene, CDR1 is LGHDT and CDR2 is YNNKEL (reference sequence). This CDR3 is built from 14 residues. V lost 1 base to trimming and J lost 5 bases, with 11 bases between them. CDR3 amino acids: CASSQAQGVETQYF. The CDR3 DNA sequence: TGTGCCAGCAGCCAAGCCCAGGGCGTGGAGACCCAGTACTTC.

The chain carries TRBV27 and TRBJ2-7; 10 bases line up with TRBD1. The CDR3 extends over 14 amino acids. Trimming removed 8 bases from V and 3 bases from J; junction bases left unmatched: 7. The V gene's germline CDR1 is MNHEY and CDR2 SMNVEV (reference sequence). The CDR3 here is CASRRQGALYEQYF. DNA for the CDR3: TGTGCCAGCCGCAGACAGGGGGCCCTCTACGAGCAGTACTTC.

This clonotype was detected ten times or more. The chain combines TRBV5-1 with TRBJ2-1; D is possibly TRBD2 (5 bases). Per the germline V gene, CDR1 is SGHRS and CDR2 is YFSETQ. The CDR3 spans 15 residues. The germline V and J ends were trimmed by 2 bases and 0 bases, with 9 bases remaining between them. CDR3 in DNA: TGCGCCAGCAGCTTCTTCGGAGGCTCCTACAATGAGCAGTTCTTC. Amino acids: CASSFFGGSYNEQFF.

Remarks on this clonotype: One end of the junction varies from germline; a read error may be responsible. The chain has TRBV7-2 and TRBJ1-1, with a possible D match to TRBD1 (6 bases). Germline V gives CDR1 SGHTA, CDR2 FQGNSA. CDR3 size: 13 residues. CDR3 bases: TGTGCCAGCAGCTTACAGGGGAACACTGGAGCTTTCTTT. This sequence encodes CASSLQGNTGAFF.

This clonotype came up many times. J is TRBJ2-1 and V is TRBV5-1; D may be TRBD1 (6 bases). Germline CDR1 SGHRS, CDR2 YFSETQ. V lost 1 base, J lost 8 bases, and 25 bases lay in between. This CDR3 has 18 residues. CDR3 loop: CASSLTPADRTAYDEQFF. Here the CDR3 DNA reads TGCGCCAGCAGCTTGACCCCAGCCGACAGGACGGCATACGATGAGCAGTTCTTC.

Ten or more counts support this clonotype. The gene calls are TRBV7-9 and TRBJ2-3; D uncertain. Trimming took off 5 bases at V and 3 bases at J, with 9 bases between the two ends. CDR3 size: 13 residues. CDR1 is SEHNR, CDR2 FQNEAQ, per germline (reference sequence). CDR3: CASSRVRTDTQYF. CDR3 bases: TGTGCCAGCAGCCGAGTGAGGACAGATACGCAGTATTTT.

This clonotype was recorded many times. The rearrangement joins TRBV6-1 to TRBJ2-3; D is uncertain. With 5 bases removed from V and 5 bases from J, the gap between germline ends came to 11 bases. The CDR3 has 13 amino acids. The germline V gene encodes CDR1 MNHNS and CDR2 SASEGT. CDR3 nucleotides: TGTGCCAGCAGTCGTTCGTTAGGAGATACGCAGTATTTT. Amino acids: CASSRSLGDTQYF.

This clonotype was detected ten times or more. The chain combines TRBV6-1 with TRBJ2-1; D is uncertain. This CDR3 is 13 amino acids long. V was shortened by 6 bases and J by 5 bases, with 11 bases between the two germline ends. The germline gives CDR1 MNHNS, CDR2 SASEGT. CDR3 DNA sequence: TGTGCCAGCAGCTTCGACCCAGACAATGAGCAGTTCTTC. This encodes CASSFDPDNEQFF.

The chain joins TRBV19 to TRBJ1-2; D ambiguous. Germline CDR1 and CDR2: LNHDA and SQIVND (reference sequence). V dropped 3 bases and J dropped 5 bases, with 10 bases sitting between them. The CDR3 loop spans 13 amino acids. The CDR3 bases are TGTGCCAGTAGTATGGACCTCGAATATGGCTACACCTTC. This gives the protein CASSMDLEYGYTF.

The gene calls are TRBV7-2 and TRBJ2-7; D possibly corresponds to TRBD1 (6 bases). Trimming left V 5 bases short and J 6 bases short, with 11 bases between. The CDR3 loop spans 12 amino acids. Germline lookup yields CDR1 SGHTA and CDR2 FQGNSA. The CDR3 reads CASSRRDIEQYF. The DNA of the CDR3 is TGTGCCAGCAGCCGACGGGACATCGAGCAGTACTTC.

In this sample, this clonotype turned up many times. The chain carries TRBV7-2 and TRBJ1-1, with 7 bases that match TRBD1. The CDR3 runs 14 residues. CDR1 and CDR2 from the germline V gene are SGHTA and FQGNSA. The V gene end was trimmed by 5 bases and the J gene end by 0 bases; junction bases not matched to a gene: 3. CDR3 sequence reads: CASSQQGMNTEAFF. CDR3 coding DNA: TGTGCCAGCAGCCAACAGGGGATGAACACTGAAGCTTTCTTT.

This clonotype was detected ten times or more. Given a much more abundant clone one base away, this may be a read error. J is TRBJ1-1 and V is TRBV6-5; D gene ambiguous. V was trimmed by 2 bases and J by 1 base, leaving 14 bases between them. CDR1 is MNHEY and CDR2 is SVGAGI in the germline V gene. The CDR3 sequence is 16 residues long. Here the CDR3 DNA reads TGTGCCAGCAGTTACCCGGTTGGAACGCAGAACACTGAAGCTTTCTTT. Translating it yields CASSYPVGTQNTEAFF.

About this clonotype itself: A much larger clone is a single base away; this may be a read error. V is TRBV6-2 or TRBV6-3 and J is TRBJ1-5; D ambiguous. Per the germline V gene, CDR1 is MNHEY and CDR2 is SVGEGT. V was clipped by 8 bases and J by 5 bases, with 19 bases between them. There are 15 residues in the CDR3. CDR3 coding DNA: TGTGCCAGCGGTGCCACGCGGGTAGGTGATCAGCCCCAGCATTTT. Translating gives CASGATRVGDQPQHF.

The chain combines TRBV7-9 with TRBJ2-7; D is perhaps TRBD2 (6 bases). CDR1 is SEHNR and CDR2 is FQNEAQ in the germline V gene (reference sequence). The CDR3 contains 16 residues. Trimming removed 2 bases from V and 4 bases from J, with 18 bases in between. The CDR3 bases are TGTGCCAGCAGCTTAATAGGCCCAGGCAGCGGGTACGAGCAGTACTTC. Translated, it gives CASSLIGPGSGYEQYF.

This clonotype was recorded at least ten times. The chain uses TRBV29-1 and TRBJ2-5, with 10 bases identical to TRBD1. Germline values: CDR1 SQVTM, CDR2 ANQGSEA. V was clipped by 0 bases and J by 6 bases; unmatched bases: 7. The CDR3 loop spans 15 amino acids. The CDR3 sequence is CSVEDRWDRGKTQYF. CDR3 DNA: TGCAGCGTTGAAGATCGTTGGGACAGGGGAAAGACCCAGTACTTC.

There are many counts of this clonotype. The chain combines TRBV5-1 with TRBJ2-5; TRBD2 aligns across 11 bases. The germline V gene has CDR1 SGHRS and CDR2 YFSETQ. This CDR3 region has 15 residues. The J segment lost 2 bases and the V segment lost 0 bases, leaving 0 bases of the junction unmatched. This CDR3 is CASSLGLAGQETQYF. Written as DNA, the CDR3 is TGCGCCAGCAGCTTGGGACTAGCGGGACAAGAGACCCAGTACTTC.

In this sample, this clonotype turned up many times. J is TRBJ2-3 and V is TRBV28; TRBD2 matches at 9 bases. This CDR3 is 17 amino acids long. Trimming removed 1 base from V and 5 bases from J; junction bases left unmatched: 10. Germline V lookup: CDR1 MDHEN, CDR2 SYDVKM. The CDR3 DNA reads TGTGCCAGCAGTTTATACGGCGGGGGGGCCGTGAAAGATACGCAGTATTTT. The encoded protein is CASSLYGGGAVKDTQYF. The full variable domain, in which reference TRBV28 and TRBJ2-3 provide the parts outside the CDR3, is DVKVTQSSRYLVKRTGEKVFLECVQDMDHENMFWYRQDPGLGLRLIYFSYDVKMKEKGDIPEGYSVSREKKERFSLILESASTNQTSMYLCASSLYGGGAVKDTQYFGPGTRLTVL.

The V gene is TRBV28, the J gene TRBJ2-3, with 7 bases fitting TRBD1. Germline loops: CDR1 MDHEN, CDR2 SYDVKM. The CDR3 is 20 residues long. J was trimmed by 2 bases and V by 2 bases; bases with no gene match: 19. CDR3 loop: CASSLPRDSLTVVVTDTQYF. CDR3 nucleotide sequence: TGTGCCAGCAGTTTACCCCGGGACAGCTTAACGGTGGTAGTCACAGATACGCAGTATTTT.

This clonotype occurred many times. The J gene is TRBJ2-7, the V gene TRBV28; no clear D. The CDR3 sequence is 14 residues long. CDR1 and CDR2 (germline): MDHEN, SYDVKM. Trimming shortened V by 8 bases and J by 1 base, and 15 bases separated the two germline ends. CDR3 sequence: CASADLDGSYEQYF. The CDR3 nucleotides read TGTGCCAGCGCAGACCTGGACGGATCCTACGAGCAGTACTTC. The full variable domain, its missing parts supplied by reference TRBV28 and TRBJ2-7, is DVKVTQSSRYLVKRTGEKVFLECVQDMDHENMFWYRQDPGLGLRLIYFSYDVKMKEKGDIPEGYSVSREKKERFSLILESASTNQTSMYLCASADLDGSYEQYFGPGTRLTVT.

The V and J genes are TRBV7-2 and TRBJ1-3; no reliable D call. Germline-derived CDR1 and CDR2 are SGHTA and FQGNSA. V lost 6 bases, J lost 4 bases, and 7 bases lay in between. This CDR3 is 12 amino acids long. CDR3: CASSDAGNTIYF. DNA of the CDR3: TGTGCCAGCAGTGACGCCGGAAACACCATATATTTT.